This TCR beta chain was documented in a study of T-cell memory formation after mild COVID-19. Study-wide context: Clusters of TCRs were largely donor specific.

V lost 11 bases and J lost 3; bases outside the gene matches: 6. The CDR3 has 13 residues. Libraries for TCRalpha and TCRbeta carried sample barcodes and unique molecular identifiers via 5'RACE. TCRdb re-analysed the 5' RACE reads in MiXCR, keeping a single row per CDR3 protein. The data show 300,000 to 350,000 distinct CDR3 sequences, approximately 20% seen once. This clonotype was found a few times. Its target is not known. Findings and limits, study-wide: Shrinking CD4+ clones resided mostly in CM and EM, and CD8+ ones in EMRA. Day 15 to 85 contracting clones showed balanced CD4/CD8; later expanders leaned CD4+.

The sample comprised PBMCs or a T cell subset sorted from them (not recorded which). The V gene is TRBV12-3 or TRBV12-4, the J gene TRBJ2-2, with 7 positions matching TRBD1. The origin of this receptor is a man between 18 and 35 years old who had mild COVID-19 (a few samples of this study predate the infection). Cell type and time point are not known. CDR3 region: CAQQGWYTGELFF. The DNA of the CDR3 is TGTGCCCAACAGGGGTGGTACACCGGGGAGCTGTTTTTT.